This T cell receptor beta chain originates from a study of control samples from healthy donors and cancer patients. Germline V gene lookup returns CDR1 MDHEN and CDR2 SYDVKM. This CDR3 has 15 amino acids. V shed 7 bases and J shed 8 bases, with 20 bases lying between them. Repertoires were generated with immunoSEQ multiplex PCR, while TCRdb's copy carries only in-frame clones and drops some. Among about 140,000 clones listed, about 88% were seen once. J is TRBJ1-4 and V is TRBV28; D possibly corresponds to TRBD1 (5 bases). Material: blood. The sequence was collected from a woman in her twenties or thirties in good health. As DNA, the CDR3 is TGTGCCAGCACTCTAGGGCCAGGGCGGGGGGAAAAACTGTTTTTT. Protein: CASTLGPGRGEKLFF.